Sequencing of this TCR beta chain was carried out in a study of radiotherapy plus CTLA-4 blockade in lung cancer. The overall study: Overall, approximately 18% of patients showed an objective response, while 25% to 40% attained disease control.

Note on this clone: Its antigen is currently unknown.

Overall study findings and caveats: Together with interferon-beta, which increased in serum after radiation, early dynamic changes in blood T cell clones were reportedly the best predictors of response. Peripheral blood showed expansion of tumor-derived TCR clones after radiotherapy and ipilimumab.

Alongside CTLA-4 blockade with ipilimumab, patients with chemo-refractory metastatic non-small-cell lung cancer received focal radiation. Produced via immunoSEQ multiplex PCR; TCRdb's table is partial and in-frame only. The table shows 40,000 to 50,000 clones, with about 70% occurring only once. This TCR came from a human donor with non-small cell lung cancer who had stable disease on radiotherapy plus ipilimumab. The sequenced sample was peripheral blood, obtained from a patient treated with radiotherapy plus ipilimumab.

The chain's CDR3 is CATLPGTGGNQPQHF. The CDR3 bases are TGTGCCACCTTGCCCGGGACAGGGGGCAATCAGCCCCAGCATTTT. V gene TRBV6-6 combines with J gene TRBJ1-5; the match to TRBD1 covers 10 bases. V trimming: 10 bases; J trimming: 2 bases; junction bases outside the gene matches: 8. CDR1 MNHNY and CDR2 SVGAGI come from the germline V gene (reference sequence). The CDR3 runs 15 residues.